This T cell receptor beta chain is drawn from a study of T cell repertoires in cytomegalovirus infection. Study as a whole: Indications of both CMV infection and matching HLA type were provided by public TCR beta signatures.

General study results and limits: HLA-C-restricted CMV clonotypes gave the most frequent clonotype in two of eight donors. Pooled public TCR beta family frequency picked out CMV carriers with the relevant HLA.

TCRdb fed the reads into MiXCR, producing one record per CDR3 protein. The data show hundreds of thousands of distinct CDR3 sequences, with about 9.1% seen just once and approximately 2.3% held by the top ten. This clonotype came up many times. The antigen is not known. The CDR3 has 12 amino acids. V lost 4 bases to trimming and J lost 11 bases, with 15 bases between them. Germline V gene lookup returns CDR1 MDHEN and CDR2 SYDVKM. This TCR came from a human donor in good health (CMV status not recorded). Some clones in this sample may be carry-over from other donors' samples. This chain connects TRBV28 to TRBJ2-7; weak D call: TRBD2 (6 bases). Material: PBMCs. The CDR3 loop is CASSSGGPQEYV. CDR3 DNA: TGTGCCAGCAGTTCCGGAGGGCCCCAAGAGTACGTC.